The 17 T cell receptor beta chains reported below all come from one sample, sequenced in a study of cytomegalovirus exposure and HLA in healthy donors. PCR primers comprised 60 Vbeta and 13 Jbeta primers. Data came from immunoSEQ multiplex PCR; TCRdb stores just in-frame clones and leaves some out. The sample records fewer than 250,000 clones, 65% to 85% being singletons. Sequencing input: PBMCs. The receptors were sampled from a man in his forties or fifties in good health and CMV-seropositive.

The V gene is TRBV6-5, the J gene TRBJ2-5; no clear D. Germline V gives CDR1 MNHEY, CDR2 SVGAGI. V lost 6 bases, J lost 3 bases, and 5 bases lay in between. This CDR3 spans 11 amino acids. CDR3 sequence reads: CASRLKETQYF. CDR3 sequence (DNA): TGTGCCAGCAGATTAAAAGAGACCCAGTACTTC.

The V call is TRBV2, the J call TRBJ1-2, with D perhaps matching TRBD1 (6 bases). CDR3 length: 14 residues. From germline, CDR1 is SNHLY and CDR2 FYNNEI. Trimming stripped 1 base from V and 3 bases from J, with 9 bases between. The CDR3, as DNA: TGTGCCAGCAGTGAAGGGGCAGGGGACTATGGCTACACCTTC. Its protein is CASSEGAGDYGYTF.

This chain connects TRBV5-5 to TRBJ1-2, with D possibly matching TRBD1 (6 bases). The CDR3 sequence is 14 residues long. V lost 4 bases and J lost 4, with 14 bases in between. CDR1 SGHKS and CDR2 YYEKEE come from the germline V gene (reference sequence). CDR3 in amino acids: CASSKQGGAYGYTF. The CDR3 DNA follows: TGTGCCAGCAGCAAACAGGGTGGGGCCTATGGCTACACCTTC.

This chain uses TRBV6-1 with TRBJ2-1; 9 bases align to TRBD1. The germline V gene encodes CDR1 MNHNS and CDR2 SASEGT. With 9 bases clipped from V and 6 bases from J, the junction kept 12 bases outside the gene matches. CDR3 length: 15 amino acids. The CDR3 bases are TGTGCCAGTAAGACGACAGGGGGGCTAGGCAATGAGCAGTTCTTC. Amino acid sequence: CASKTTGGLGNEQFF.

V is TRBV29-1 and J is TRBJ2-5; TRBD2 might be the D (5 bases). Germline lookup yields CDR1 SQVTM and CDR2 ANQGSEA. This CDR3 is built from 12 residues. Trimming removed 4 bases from V and 2 bases from J, with 8 bases in between. This CDR3 is CSVATGQETQYF. The CDR3 DNA reads as TGCAGCGTTGCAACGGGACAAGAGACCCAGTACTTC.

The genes are TRBV5-1 and TRBJ1-3, with a possible D match to TRBD1 (5 bases). Between the trimmed V and J ends, which lost 0 bases and 4 bases, there was a span of 11 bases. The CDR3 has 15 residues. Germline V gene data show CDR1 as SGHRS and CDR2 as YFSETQ. This chain's CDR3 is CASSLATDLGNTIYF. The CDR3 nucleotides are TGCGCCAGCAGCTTGGCGACAGACTTGGGAAACACCATATATTTT. The whole variable domain, remainder taken from reference TRBV5-1 and TRBJ1-3, is KAGVTQTPRYLIKTRGQQVTLSCSPISGHRSVSWYQQTPGQGLQFLFEYFSETQRNKGNFPGRFSGRQFSNSRSEMNVSTLELGDSALYLCASSLATDLGNTIYFGEGSWLTVV.

The chain is built from TRBV25-1 and TRBJ1-5; D call uncertain. This CDR3 has 12 amino acids. Trimming pared 4 bases from V and 9 bases from J, leaving 10 bases between. Germline loops: CDR1 MGHDK, CDR2 SYGVNS. The CDR3 reads CASSAAIWPQHF. CDR3 in DNA: TGTGCCAGCAGTGCTGCGATCTGGCCCCAGCATTTT. Filled out from reference TRBV25-1 and TRBJ1-5, the complete variable domain reads EADIYQTPRYLVIGTGKKITLECSQTMGHDKMYWYQQDPGMELHLIHYSYGVNSTEKGDLSSESTVSRIRTEHFPLTLESARPSHTSQYLCASSAAIWPQHFGDGTRLSIL.

This clone was detected only a few times. The chain uses TRBV5-1 and TRBJ2-3; D may be TRBD2 (5 bases). Germline V gene lookup returns CDR1 SGHRS and CDR2 YFSETQ. The CDR3 is 14 amino acids. V was pared by 0 bases and J by 4 bases, with 9 bases between. CDR3 DNA sequence: TGCGCCAGCAGCTTGGGCGGGTTCCCAGATACGCAGTATTTT. Protein sequence: CASSLGGFPDTQYF.

The gene calls are TRBV4-3 and TRBJ1-2; possibly TRBD1 for D (5 bases). The CDR3 loop spans 17 amino acids. CDR1 is LGHNA, CDR2 YSLEER, per germline. The ends were cut back, 0 bases at V and 8 bases at J, with 22 bases in the middle. The CDR3 nucleotides are TGCGCCAGCAGCCAAGATCCCGGGGGAAGCCCTACCGGAGGCTACACCTTC. Translating it yields CASSQDPGGSPTGGYTF.

The chain recombines TRBV15 with TRBJ2-1; 9 bases map to TRBD2. Germline loops: CDR1 LNHNV, CDR2 YYDKDF (reference sequence). V shed 1 base and J 4 bases; nucleotides not matched to a gene: 8. The CDR3 is made up of 17 amino acids. The CDR3 nucleotides read TGTGCCACCAGCAGAGGTTCCCTTCTAGCGGGGTACAATGAGCAGTTCTTC. Translating it yields CATSRGSLLAGYNEQFF.

This CDR3 is CASSVGGLLNEQFF. CDR3 in DNA: TGTGCCAGCAGCGTAGGGGGACTCTTAAATGAGCAGTTCTTC. The chain uses TRBV9 and TRBJ2-1; maybe TRBD2 (6 bases). The CDR3 is 14 amino acids. Per the germline V gene, CDR1 is SGDLS and CDR2 is YYNGEE. The germline V and J ends were trimmed by 0 bases and 7 bases, with 11 bases remaining between them.

This clone was seen just once. V is TRBV29-1 and J is TRBJ2-5; D unclear. The germline gives CDR1 SQVTM, CDR2 ANQGSEA. The length of the CDR3 is 11 residues. V dropped 4 bases and J dropped 4 bases, with 7 bases sitting between them. The CDR3 spells CSVGYRETQYF. In nucleotides, the CDR3 is TGCAGCGTTGGCTACAGAGAGACCCAGTACTTC.

CDR3 bases: TGTGCCAGCAGCCCCGACAGTCTCGCAGATACGCAGTATTTT. Its protein product is CASSPDSLADTQYF. The chain employs TRBV16 and TRBJ2-3; perhaps TRBD1 as D (5 bases). Trimming took off 4 bases at V and 4 bases at J, with 12 bases between the two ends. Looked up from germline, CDR1 is KGHSY and CDR2 is FQNENV. This CDR3 is 14 amino acids long.

This clone is a singleton in its sample. The chain combines TRBV10-1 with TRBJ2-1, with TRBD2 matching 7 bases. The junction had 5 bases not matched to a gene; V was cut back by 2 bases and J by 10 bases. The CDR3 is 13 residues long. The germline V gene has CDR1 WNHNN and CDR2 SYGVQD (reference sequence). CDR3 protein: CASSETRAGEQFF. The CDR3 nucleotides read TGCGCCAGCAGTGAGACTCGAGCGGGAGAGCAGTTCTTC.

V gene TRBV7-8 combines with J gene TRBJ1-5; no reliable D call. The CDR3 is made up of 13 amino acids. Trimming removed 6 bases from V and 5 bases from J, with 11 bases in between. Germline values: CDR1 SGHVS, CDR2 FQNEAQ. CDR3 nucleotide sequence: TGTGCCAGCAGTTACCACGGAGATCAGCCCCAGCATTTT. It encodes CASSYHGDQPQHF.

This clone is a singleton in its sample. The chain joins TRBV6-1 to TRBJ1-2, with D possibly matching TRBD1 (5 bases). Between the trimmed V and J ends, which lost 6 bases and 3 bases, there was a span of 14 bases. The length of the CDR3 is 14 residues. Germline V gene lookup returns CDR1 MNHNS and CDR2 SASEGT. The CDR3 spells CASSKTVTHYGYTF. The DNA for the CDR3 is TGTGCCAGCAGCAAGACAGTAACCCACTATGGCTACACCTTC.

The rearrangement joins TRBV29-1 to TRBJ1-1, with 9 bases matching TRBD1. Unmatched junction bases numbered 3, after V lost 5 bases and J lost 5 bases. CDR1 is SQVTM, CDR2 ANQGSEA, per germline. The CDR3 extends over 12 amino acids. CDR3 nucleotides: TGCAGCGTTACAGGGGGCCGGACTGAAGCTTTCTTT. Encoded protein: CSVTGGRTEAFF.